This TCR beta chain stems from a study of cytomegalovirus exposure and HLA in healthy donors. Germline CDR1 is MDHEN and CDR2 is SYDVKM. This CDR3 spans 15 amino acids. J was trimmed by 0 bases and V by 6 bases; bases with no gene match: 6. The assay was immunoSEQ multiplex PCR, and TCRdb's table has in-frame clones only and misses some. Of 200,000 or so clones in the sample, around 83% were seen once. The gene calls are TRBV28 and TRBJ2-3; 7 bases are a match to TRBD2. Sequencing was done on a sample of PBMCs. The receptor was derived from a woman aged 25-40 years in good health and CMV-seropositive. For the CDR3, the DNA is TGTGCCAGCAGCGGACCGGGACTAAGCACAGATACGCAGTATTTT. Translation gives CASSGPGLSTDTQYF. Based on the CDR3 plus reference TRBV28 and TRBJ2-3, the full variable domain is DVKVTQSSRYLVKRTGEKVFLECVQDMDHENMFWYRQDPGLGLRLIYFSYDVKMKEKGDIPEGYSVSREKKERFSLILESASTNQTSMYLCASSGPGLSTDTQYFGPGTRLTVL.